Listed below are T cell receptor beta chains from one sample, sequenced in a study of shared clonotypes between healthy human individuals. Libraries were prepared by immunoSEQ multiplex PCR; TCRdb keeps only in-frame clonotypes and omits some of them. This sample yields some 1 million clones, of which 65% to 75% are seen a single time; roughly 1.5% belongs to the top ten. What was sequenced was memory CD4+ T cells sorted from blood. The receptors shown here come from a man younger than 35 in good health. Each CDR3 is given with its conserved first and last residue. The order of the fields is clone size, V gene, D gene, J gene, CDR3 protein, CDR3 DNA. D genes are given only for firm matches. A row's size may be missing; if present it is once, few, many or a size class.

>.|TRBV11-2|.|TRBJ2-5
CASSPGTSQETQYF
TGTGCCAGCAGCCCCGGGACTTCCCAAGAGACCCAGTACTTC
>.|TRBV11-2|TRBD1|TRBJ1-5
CASSPGTGGVQPQHF
TGTGCCAGCAGCCCAGGAACAGGGGGCGTACAGCCCCAGCATTTT
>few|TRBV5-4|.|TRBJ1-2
CASSLTEGYGYTF
TGTGCCAGCAGCTTGACAGAGGGGTATGGCTACACCTTC
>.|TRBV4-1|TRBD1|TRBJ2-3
CASSSGTGYSDTQYF
TGCGCCAGCAGCTCCGGGACAGGGTATTCAGATACGCAGTATTTT
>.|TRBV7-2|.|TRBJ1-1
CASSTRDTGTEAFF
TGTGCCAGCAGCACCCGGGACACGGGGACTGAAGCTTTCTTT
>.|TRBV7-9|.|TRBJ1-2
CASSLVAGVGYGYTF
TGTGCCAGCAGCTTAGTCGCTGGGGTTGGCTATGGCTACACCTTC
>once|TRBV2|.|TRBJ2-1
CASSPGRQANEQFF
TGTGCCAGCAGCCCCGGTCGCCAAGCAAATGAGCAGTTCTTC
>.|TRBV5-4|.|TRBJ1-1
CASSLGGAVGNTEAFF
TGTGCCAGCAGCTTGGGGGGAGCGGTGGGAAACACTGAAGCTTTCTTT
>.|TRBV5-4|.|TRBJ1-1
CASSLGRGGGTEAFF
TGTGCCAGCAGCTTGGGTCGAGGGGGTGGGACTGAAGCTTTCTTT
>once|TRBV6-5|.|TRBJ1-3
CASSTGSGNTIYF
TGTGCCAGCAGTACAGGGTCCGGAAACACCATATATTTT
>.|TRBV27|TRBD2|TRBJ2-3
CASSLSSGGGTDTQYF
TGTGCCAGCAGTTTATCGAGCGGGGGGGGCACAGATACGCAGTATTTT
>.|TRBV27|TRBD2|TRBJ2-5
CASSLDSGSRETQYF
TGTGCCAGCAGTTTAGACAGCGGGAGTAGGGAGACCCAGTACTTC
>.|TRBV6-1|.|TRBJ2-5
CASSGIVGGPQETQYF
TGTGCCAGCAGTGGTATCGTGGGGGGGCCCCAAGAGACCCAGTACTTC
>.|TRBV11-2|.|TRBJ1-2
CASSLDQGRFAYGYTF
TGTGCCAGCAGCTTAGATCAGGGGCGGTTCGCCTATGGCTACACCTTC
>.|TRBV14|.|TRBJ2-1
CASSRLGQGIYNEQFF
TGTGCCAGCAGCCGCCTGGGGCAGGGGATTTACAATGAGCAGTTCTTC
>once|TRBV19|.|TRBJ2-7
CASSIFPGTYEQYF
TGTGCCAGTAGTATCTTCCCCGGGACCTACGAGCAGTACTTC
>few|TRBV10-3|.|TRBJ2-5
CASSPWAGAGETQYF
TGTGCCTCTTCCCCGTGGGCAGGGGCTGGGGAGACCCAGTACTTC
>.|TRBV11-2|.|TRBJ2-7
CASSLDGTGSYEQYF
TGTGCCAGCAGCTTAGATGGGACGGGTTCCTACGAGCAGTACTTC
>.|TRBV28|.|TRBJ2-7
CASTTMGGQYEQYF
TGTGCCAGCACCACTATGGGGGGGCAGTACGAGCAGTACTTC
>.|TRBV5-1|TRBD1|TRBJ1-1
CASSLRQGSEAFF
TGCGCCAGCAGCTTGCGACAGGGGAGTGAAGCTTTCTTT
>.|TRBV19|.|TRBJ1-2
CASSRGGDYGYTF
TGTGCCAGTAGTAGGGGGGGCGACTATGGCTACACCTTC
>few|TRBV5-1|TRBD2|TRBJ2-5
CASSSGLAVETQYF
TGCGCCAGCAGCTCGGGACTAGCGGTAGAGACCCAGTACTTC
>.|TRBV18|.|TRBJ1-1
CASSSYTVNTEAFF
TGTGCCAGCTCATCGTATACAGTGAACACTGAAGCTTTCTTT
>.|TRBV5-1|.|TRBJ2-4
CASSLARPDDIQYF
TGCGCCAGCAGCTTAGCTAGACCCGATGACATTCAGTACTTC
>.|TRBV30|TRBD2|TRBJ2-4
CAWSTGLAGTKNIQYF
TGTGCCTGGAGTACCGGACTAGCGGGGACCAAAAACATTCAGTACTTC
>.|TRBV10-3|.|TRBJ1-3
CAISGSVGHESGNTIYF
TGTGCCATCAGTGGCTCCGTTGGCCACGAGTCCGGAAACACCATATATTTT
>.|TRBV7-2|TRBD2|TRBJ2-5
CASSSSGRLQETQYF
TGTGCCAGCAGCTCTAGCGGGAGGCTTCAAGAGACCCAGTACTTC
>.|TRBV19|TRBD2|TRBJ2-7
CASSTTGGYEQYF
TGTGCCAGTAGTACTACGGGGGGCTACGAGCAGTACTTC
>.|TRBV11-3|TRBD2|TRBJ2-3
CASSSRASGRSDTQYF
TGTGCCAGCAGCTCTCGCGCTAGCGGGAGGTCAGATACGCAGTATTTT
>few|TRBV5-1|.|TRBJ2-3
CASSLLGTTDTQYF
TGCGCCAGCAGCTTACTAGGGACCACAGATACGCAGTATTTT
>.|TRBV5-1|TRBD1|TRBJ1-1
CASSSGGDGTEAFF
TGCGCCAGCAGCTCAGGGGGCGATGGGACTGAAGCTTTCTTT
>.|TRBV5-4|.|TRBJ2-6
CASSLSGAGANVLTF
TGTGCCAGCAGCTTGAGTGGGGCTGGGGCCAACGTCCTGACTTTC
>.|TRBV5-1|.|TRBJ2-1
CASSLSQAAYNEQFF
TGCGCCAGCAGCTTGTCGCAGGCCGCCTACAATGAGCAGTTCTTC
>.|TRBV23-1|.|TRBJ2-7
CASYDGSYEQYF
TGCGCCAGCTATGACGGAAGCTACGAGCAGTACTTC
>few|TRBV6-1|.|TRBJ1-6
CASSDRRRSSSYNSPLHF
TGTGCCAGCAGTGACCGGAGGCGTTCAAGCTCCTATAATTCACCCCTCCACTTT
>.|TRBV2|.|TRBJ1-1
CASSVLIGSTEAFF
TGTGCCAGCAGCGTGCTCATCGGGAGCACTGAAGCTTTCTTT
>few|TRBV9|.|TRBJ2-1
CASSPQTGLVEQFF
TGTGCCAGCAGCCCCCAGACAGGACTCGTTGAGCAGTTCTTC
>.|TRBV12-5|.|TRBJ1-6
CASGLLTQGRTRSDSPLHF
TGTGCTAGTGGTTTGTTGACTCAGGGTCGCACCAGGTCAGATTCACCCCTCCACTTT
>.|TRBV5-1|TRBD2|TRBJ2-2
CASSIRTSGSTGGELFF
TGCGCCAGCAGCATTCGGACTAGCGGGAGTACGGGCGGGGAGCTGTTTTTT
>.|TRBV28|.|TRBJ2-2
CASSLSPRTNTGELFF
TGTGCCAGCAGTCTGTCCCCACGGACGAACACCGGGGAGCTGTTTTTT
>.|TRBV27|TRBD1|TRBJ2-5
CASGDRVQETQYF
TGTGCCAGCGGGGACAGGGTCCAAGAGACCCAGTACTTC
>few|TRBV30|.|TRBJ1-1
CAWATQTNTEAFF
TGTGCCTGGGCCACCCAAACTAACACTGAAGCTTTCTTT
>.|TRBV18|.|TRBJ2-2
CASSPRESRDGELFF
TGTGCCAGCTCGCCCCGGGAAAGCAGGGACGGGGAGCTGTTTTTT
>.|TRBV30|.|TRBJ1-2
CAWSVDSFPYGYTF
TGTGCCTGGAGTGTAGACAGCTTTCCCTATGGCTACACCTTC
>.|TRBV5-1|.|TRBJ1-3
CASSLFRGSSGNTIYF
TGCGCCAGCAGCTTGTTCAGGGGATCCTCTGGAAACACCATATATTTT
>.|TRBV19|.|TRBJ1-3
CASTNTGHSGSGNTIYF
TGTGCCAGTACCAATACTGGACATTCAGGCTCTGGAAACACCATATATTTT
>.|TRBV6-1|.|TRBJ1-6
CASIGALGNSPLHF
TGTGCCAGCATCGGGGCTTTAGGGAATTCACCCCTCCACTTT
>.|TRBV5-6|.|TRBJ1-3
CASSGGKVHTIYF
TGTGCCAGCAGCGGGGGGAAGGTGCACACCATATATTTT
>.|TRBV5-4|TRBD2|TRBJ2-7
CASRLAGGPSYEQYF
TGTGCCAGCAGGCTAGCGGGGGGGCCTTCCTACGAGCAGTACTTC
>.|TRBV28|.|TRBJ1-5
CASTEGVGNQPQHF
TGTGCCAGCACGGAGGGAGTGGGCAATCAGCCCCAGCATTTT
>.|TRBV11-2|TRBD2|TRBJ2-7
CASSSTSAGTRGSYEQYF
TGTGCCAGCAGCTCGACGTCCGCCGGGACTAGAGGCTCCTACGAGCAGTACTTC